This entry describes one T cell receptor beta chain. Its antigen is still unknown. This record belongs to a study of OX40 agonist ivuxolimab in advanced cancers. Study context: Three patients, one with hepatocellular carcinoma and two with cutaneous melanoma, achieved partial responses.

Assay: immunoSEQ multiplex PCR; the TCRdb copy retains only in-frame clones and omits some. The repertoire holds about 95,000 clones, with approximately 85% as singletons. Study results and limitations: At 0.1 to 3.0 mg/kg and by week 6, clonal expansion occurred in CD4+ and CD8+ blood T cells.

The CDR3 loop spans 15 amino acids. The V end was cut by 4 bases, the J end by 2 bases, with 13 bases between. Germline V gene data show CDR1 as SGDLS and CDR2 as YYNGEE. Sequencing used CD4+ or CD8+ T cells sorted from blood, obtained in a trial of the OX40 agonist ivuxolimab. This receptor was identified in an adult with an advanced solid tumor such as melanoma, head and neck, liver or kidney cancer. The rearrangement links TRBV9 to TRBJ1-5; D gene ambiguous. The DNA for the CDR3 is TGTGCCAGCAGCCCCCGGGGAGGCGGCAATCAGCCCCAGCATTTT. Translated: CASSPRGGGNQPQHF.